Each of the 5 T cell receptor beta chains below was sequenced from the same sample in a study of blood T cells in healthy people across ages. Then a second PCR, running about 6 to 12 cycles, was carried out with a sample-barcoded 5' primer and a J-beta primer mix. TCRdb fed the 5' RACE reads into MiXCR, producing one record per CDR3 protein. The sample yields over 750,000 distinct CDR3 sequences, roughly 25% seen once. In addition, the sample was reused for a study of T cells of mothers and their children.

Sequenced sample: blood. The receptors shown here come from a boy between 5 and 17 years old in good health.

CDR3 protein: CASSLSDRANQPQHF. The CDR3 DNA sequence: TGTGCCAGCAGTTTATCGGACAGGGCTAATCAGCCCCAGCATTTT. V is TRBV28 and J is TRBJ1-5; 8 positions match TRBD1. Germline lookup yields CDR1 MDHEN and CDR2 SYDVKM. V lost 1 base, J lost 4 bases, and 3 bases stayed unmatched. This CDR3 has 15 amino acids.

The chain joins TRBV28 to TRBJ2-5, with D uncertain. The germline CDR1 and CDR2 sequences are MDHEN and SYDVKM. The ends were cut back, 5 bases at V and 1 base at J, with 14 bases in the middle. The CDR3 extends over 15 amino acids. CDR3 loop: CASSPYSVLQETQYF. For the CDR3, the DNA is TGTGCCAGCAGTCCCTACAGCGTCCTCCAAGAGACCCAGTACTTC.

V and J are TRBV12-3 or TRBV12-4 and TRBJ2-5; 10 bases are a match to TRBD1. The assigned J gene may be wrong: the sequence end matches TRBJ2-7 better. The CDR3 runs to 15 residues. Written as DNA, the CDR3 is TGTGCCAGCAGTGGTACGGGACAGGGGATCTTCGAGCAGTACTTC. Translation: CASSGTGQGIFEQYF.

The chain links TRBV9 to TRBJ2-2; tentative D call: TRBD2 (5 bases). The CDR3 is 13 residues long. The ends were cut back, 4 bases at V and 5 bases at J, with 9 bases in the middle. CDR1 and CDR2 from the germline V gene are SGDLS and YYNGEE. CDR3: CASSPSGTGELFF. DNA for the CDR3: TGTGCCAGCAGCCCTTCGGGGACCGGGGAGCTGTTTTTT.

This clonotype was recorded a few times. This chain connects TRBV27 to TRBJ2-7, with D possibly being TRBD1 (6 bases). Germline V gene data show CDR1 as MNHEY and CDR2 as SMNVEV (reference sequence). Trimming left V 6 bases short and J 2 bases short, with 17 bases between. CDR3 length: 15 amino acids. The CDR3 sequence: CASSLTRGITYEQYF. As DNA, the CDR3 is TGTGCCAGCAGCTTAACCAGGGGAATCACCTACGAGCAGTACTTC.